The present T cell receptor beta chain was sequenced within a study of cytomegalovirus exposure and HLA in healthy donors. Study-wide findings and caveats: High specificity and sensitivity for cytomegalovirus status were reported for the classifier. Researchers reported that a few CMV-associated chains were confirmed in vitro as CMV antigen-specific.

This clone appeared a single time. As yet, its antigen is unknown. CDR1 SGHTA and CDR2 FQGNSA come from the germline V gene. The CDR3 runs to 14 residues. V was trimmed by 1 base and J by 0 bases, leaving 7 bases between them. TCRdb's table, derived via immunoSEQ multiplex PCR, lists solely in-frame clones and lacks some. The sample has around 150,000 clones; roughly 96% are singletons. The sequence derives from a woman aged 18 to 35 in good health and CMV-seronegative. The sample taken for sequencing was PBMCs. This rearrangement joins TRBV7-2 to TRBJ2-7; D remains unclear. Here the CDR3 reads CASSLGAASYEQYF. CDR3 DNA sequence: TGTGCCAGCAGCTTAGGAGCTGCCTCCTACGAGCAGTACTTC.